This T cell receptor beta chain came from a study of immune cell composition in non-small cell lung cancer. Study in general: Lung adenocarcinoma or squamous carcinoma made up most tumours. Findings and limits, study-wide: Clones >0.5% enriched in tumour were rarer in adenocarcinoma (about 35%) than squamous (roughly 75%). It was not proven that tumour-reactive clones equal dominant tumour-associated clones.

TCRdb's copy holds only in-frame clones and misses some; the assay was immunoSEQ multiplex PCR. The sample shows around 9,300 clones, around 77% of them seen only once. Normal lung was sampled as far from the tumour as possible, at least 3 cm. Germline V lookup: CDR1 SGDLS, CDR2 YYNGEE. After removal of 0 bases from V and 1 base from J, the junction contained 2 bases not matched to a gene. The length of the CDR3 is 15 residues. About this clone: Its cognate antigen is unknown.

The gene calls are TRBV9 and TRBJ2-7; TRBD1 matches 9 bases. The clonotype originates from a human donor with non-small cell lung cancer. The sequenced sample consisted of non-adjacent lung tissue. CDR3 amino acids: CASSVDGTGSYEQYF. For the CDR3, the DNA is TGTGCCAGCAGCGTAGACGGGACAGGGTCCTACGAGCAGTACTTC. The variable domain in full, completed from reference TRBV9 and TRBJ2-7, reads DSGVTQTPKHLITATGQRVTLRCSPRSGDLSVYWYQQSLDQGLQFLIQYYNGEERAKGNILERFSAQQFPDLHSELNLSSLELGDSALYFCASSVDGTGSYEQYFGPGTRLTVT.